This TCR beta chain was captured in a study of blood T cell repertoires in COVID-19. Study details: In each case, the material was cDNA or gDNA derived from T cells, B-cell-depleted T cells, or PBMCs.

Produced via immunoSEQ multiplex PCR; TCRdb's table is partial and in-frame only. The table shows 200,000 to 300,000 clones, with approximately 90% occurring only once. This CDR3 contains 17 residues. Germline CDR1 KGHDR, CDR2 SFDVKD. The V gene lost 1 base and the J gene lost 4 bases, with 18 bases spanning the gap. In terms of age and location, participants ranged from roughly 18 to 90 years and lived in about 25 US areas. In assigning cohorts, the study relied on participant-reported clinical history. It was within 2 weeks before study entry that exposed participants met a COVID-19 case. V and J are TRBV24-1 and TRBJ2-5, with D perhaps TRBD1 (6 bases). The TCR comes from a man aged 45-65 years who had been exposed to COVID-19. Sequenced: PBMCs or T cells enriched from blood (not recorded which). This CDR3 reads CATSDFIKTGPGETQYF. In DNA, the CDR3 is TGTGCCACCAGTGATTTCATCAAGACAGGACCGGGAGAGACCCAGTACTTC.